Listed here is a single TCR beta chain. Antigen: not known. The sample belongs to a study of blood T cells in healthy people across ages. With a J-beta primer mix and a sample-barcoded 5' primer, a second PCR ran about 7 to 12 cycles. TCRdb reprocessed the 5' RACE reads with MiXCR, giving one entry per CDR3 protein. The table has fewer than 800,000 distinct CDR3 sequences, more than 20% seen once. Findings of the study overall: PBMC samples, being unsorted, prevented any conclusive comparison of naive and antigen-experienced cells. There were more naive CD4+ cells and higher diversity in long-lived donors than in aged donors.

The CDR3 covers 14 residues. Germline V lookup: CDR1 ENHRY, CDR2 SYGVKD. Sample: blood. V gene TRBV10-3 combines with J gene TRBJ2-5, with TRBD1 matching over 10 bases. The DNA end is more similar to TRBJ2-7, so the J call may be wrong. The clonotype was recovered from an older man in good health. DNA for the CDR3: TGTGCCATCAGTGGAGGGGACAGGGGTTACGAGCAGTACTTC. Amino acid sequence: CAISGGDRGYEQYF.